Listed here is a single TCR beta chain. Its antigen remains unknown. This sample was included in a study of tumor-infiltrating lymphocytes in primary liver carcinoma. Study observations and caveats: Lower overlap was observed for tumor-adjacent and tumor-blood pairs relative to tumor region pairs.

With 500 ng total RNA as template and a constant-region primer, TCR beta cDNA was made. Slightly modified ARM-PCR served as the procedure for the TCR beta libraries. These libraries came from three rounds of nested multiplex PCR. Via MiXCR, TCRdb re-called the multiplex PCR reads, giving one row per CDR3 protein. The sample yields roughly 80,000 distinct CDR3 sequences, 72% seen once. It was from 20-30 mg of unsorted bulk tissue that RNA and DNA were co-extracted. This receptor was identified in a man aged 35 to 55 with primary liver carcinoma and hepatitis B virus infection. The sequencing sample was made of liver tumor tissue from sampling region 1. Subset here: tumor region T1, superior pole.

The CDR3 DNA follows: TGTGCCAGCAGCTTAGCGGGAGGCTACGAGCAGTACTTC. Translated: CASSLAGGYEQYF. The chain carries TRBV7-2 and TRBJ2-7, with a weak D call TRBD2 (6 bases). The CDR3 consists of 13 residues. CDR1 and CDR2 (germline): SGHTA, FQGNSA. Trimming left V 0 bases short and J 3 bases short, with 6 bases between.